This TCR beta chain was profiled in a study of regulatory T cells in long-lasting Graves disease. Trimming removed 4 bases at V and 0 bases at J, with 8 bases between. The CDR3 is 14 amino acids. Looked up from germline, CDR1 is SGHRS and CDR2 is YFSETQ. The time point here: newly diagnosed GD, antithyroid drugs for less than 3 months. With RNA extracted from PBMCs as input, the TCR library was made. To make TCR beta libraries, researchers used iRepertoire HTBI primers and Arm-PCR of CDR3 regions. TCRdb ran MiXCR on the multiplex PCR reads and lists one entry per CDR3 protein. Of about 470,000 distinct CDR3 sequences in the sample, 15% were seen once. The table lists this clonotype with many counts. This sample was also put to use in a study of T cells in Graves' hyperthyroidism and ophthalmopathy.

This chain joins TRBV5-1 and TRBJ2-1, with D possibly being TRBD1 (5 bases). This receptor was taken from a woman in her 30s with Graves disease. This material consisted of peripheral blood mononuclear cells (PBMCs), taken at new diagnosis, from a patient treated with antithyroid drugs. The DNA for the CDR3 is TGCGCCAGCAGCGCGGACACCTCCTACAATGAGCAGTTCTTC. It translates to CASSADTSYNEQFF.